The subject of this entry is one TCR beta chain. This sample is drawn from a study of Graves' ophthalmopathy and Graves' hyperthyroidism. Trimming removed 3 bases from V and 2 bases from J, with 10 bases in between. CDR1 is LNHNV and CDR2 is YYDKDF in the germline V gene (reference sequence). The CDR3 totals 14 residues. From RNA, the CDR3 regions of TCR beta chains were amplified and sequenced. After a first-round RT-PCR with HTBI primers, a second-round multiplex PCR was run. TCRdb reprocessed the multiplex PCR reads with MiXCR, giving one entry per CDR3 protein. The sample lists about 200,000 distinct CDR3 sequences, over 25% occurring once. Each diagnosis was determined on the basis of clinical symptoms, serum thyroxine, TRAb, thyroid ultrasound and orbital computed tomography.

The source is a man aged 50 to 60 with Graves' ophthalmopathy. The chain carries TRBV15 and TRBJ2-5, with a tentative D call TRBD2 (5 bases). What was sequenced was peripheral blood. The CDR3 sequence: CATSSRQRQETQYF. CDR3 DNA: TGTGCCACCAGCAGTCGTCAGCGGCAAGAGACCCAGTACTTC.